Below, 15 T cell receptor beta chains from the same sample are listed, as sequenced in a study of shared clonotypes between healthy human individuals. Assay used: immunoSEQ multiplex PCR; TCRdb lists only in-frame clones, some missing. The table records roughly 640,000 clones, 97% of them present only once. The sequenced sample consisted of naive CD4+ T cells sorted from blood. Subset specified: CD45RA+ positively selected. Every receptor here comes from a woman aged 25 to 39 in good health.

The chain recombines TRBV7-9 with TRBJ2-5; D is unresolved. CDR1 SEHNR and CDR2 FQNEAQ come from the germline V gene (reference sequence). CDR3 size: 14 residues. V was pared by 3 bases and J by 1 base, with 9 bases between. The CDR3 sequence is CASSFGVFQETQYF. In nucleotides, the CDR3 is TGTGCCAGCAGCTTTGGGGTATTCCAAGAGACCCAGTACTTC.

The rearrangement joins TRBV5-6 to TRBJ1-2, with D tentatively TRBD1 (5 bases). The ends were cut back, 2 bases at V and 4 bases at J, with 15 bases in the middle. This CDR3 contains 15 residues. The germline CDR1 and CDR2 sequences are SGHDT and YYEEEE. The CDR3 reads CASSLKGTRGYGYTF. In nucleotides, the CDR3 is TGTGCCAGCAGCTTAAAAGGGACGCGGGGCTATGGCTACACCTTC.

The chain is built from TRBV19 and TRBJ1-5; 7 bases map to TRBD1. V lost 9 bases, J lost 5 bases, and 16 bases stayed unmatched. This CDR3 comprises 16 residues. Germline V gene sequence: CDR1 LNHDA, CDR2 SQIVND (reference sequence). CDR3 sequence reads: CASDRGSEGAHQPQHF. The DNA for the CDR3 is TGTGCCAGCGACCGGGGATCAGAGGGGGCACATCAGCCCCAGCATTTT.

The chain employs TRBV9 and TRBJ2-7; the match to TRBD1 covers 9 bases. Germline CDR1 is SGDLS and CDR2 is YYNGEE. This CDR3 region has 15 residues. V shed 0 bases and J 5 bases; nucleotides not matched to a gene: 6. CDR3 coding DNA: TGTGCCAGCAGCGTAGAGGGACAGGGAGGGAACGAGCAGTACTTC. Protein sequence: CASSVEGQGGNEQYF.

This chain uses TRBV25-1 with TRBJ2-7, with TRBD1 matching 7 bases. The CDR3 length is 14 residues. After removal of 2 bases from V and 1 base from J, the junction contained 2 bases not matched to a gene. CDR1 MGHDK and CDR2 SYGVNS come from the germline V gene. The CDR3 loop reads CASSEDRVSYEQYF. CDR3 DNA: TGTGCCAGCAGTGAAGACAGGGTTTCCTACGAGCAGTACTTC.

The sample holds a few counts of this clone. The sample carries other DNA sequences with the same CDR3. This chain joins TRBV6-5 and TRBJ1-1; no firm D call. Germline V CDR1 and CDR2: MNHEY, SVGAGI. Trimming took off 0 bases at V and 1 base at J, with 3 bases between the two ends. The CDR3 is made up of 13 amino acids. The DNA for the CDR3 is TGTGCCAGCAGTTACTCCAGGAACACTGAAGCTTTCTTT. Amino acids: CASSYSRNTEAFF.

V gene TRBV18 combines with J gene TRBJ1-1; D unresolved. The CDR3 loop spans 14 amino acids. Germline loops: CDR1 KGHSH, CDR2 LQKENI. V was cut by 2 bases and J by 0 bases, with 7 bases left in between. CDR3 amino acids: CASSPYKLNTEAFF. In nucleotides, the CDR3 is TGTGCCAGCTCACCATATAAATTGAACACTGAAGCTTTCTTT.

The chain employs TRBV6-5 and TRBJ1-1; D not resolved. The V gene's germline CDR1 is MNHEY and CDR2 SVGAGI. The CDR3 totals 13 residues. The germline V and J ends were trimmed by 6 bases and 0 bases, with 8 bases remaining between them. The CDR3: CASRPSVNTEAFF. CDR3 coding DNA: TGTGCCAGCAGACCCTCAGTGAACACTGAAGCTTTCTTT.

This clone was detected only once. The chain recombines TRBV11-2 with TRBJ2-1, with a tentative D call TRBD2 (6 bases). Germline-derived CDR1 and CDR2 are SGHAT and FQNNGV. The CDR3 sequence is 13 residues long. V lost 9 bases and J 4 bases, leaving 13 bases between the germline ends. The DNA of the CDR3 is TGTGCCAGTCAGTTTGGAGGGTACAATGAGCAGTTCTTC. Translated: CASQFGGYNEQFF.

This sequence joins TRBV5-4 and TRBJ2-7; D is uncertain. V was pared by 2 bases and J by 2 bases, with 11 bases between. CDR3 length equals 14 residues. CDR1 is SGHNT, CDR2 YYREEE, per germline (reference sequence). For the CDR3, the DNA is TGTGCCAGCAGCTTCGAGGCAGTGACCTACGAGCAGTACTTC. It translates to CASSFEAVTYEQYF.

The chain joins TRBV10-3 to TRBJ2-7; TRBD2 aligns across 7 bases. V dropped 0 bases and J dropped 3; count of bases not matched to a gene: 11. Germline V gives CDR1 ENHRY, CDR2 SYGVKD. This CDR3 is 17 amino acids long. The CDR3 DNA follows: TGTGCCATCAGTGAGTCGGGGGGGAGATCAAGCCTCTACGAGCAGTACTTC. It translates to CAISESGGRSSLYEQYF.

This clone was detected a few times. The rearrangement links TRBV19 to TRBJ2-2; D not resolved. With 5 bases removed from V and 1 base from J, the gap between germline ends came to 8 bases. The CDR3 length is 14 residues. CDR1 and CDR2 (germline): LNHDA, SQIVND (reference sequence). The CDR3 region has the DNA TGTGCCAGTAGTCTCGATCGGAACACCGGGGAGCTGTTTTTT. It codes for CASSLDRNTGELFF.

This CDR3 is CASSTQGSGANVLTF. The CDR3 nucleotides are TGTGCCAGCAGTACCCAGGGCTCTGGGGCCAACGTCCTGACTTTC. The chain combines TRBV28 with TRBJ2-6, with D perhaps TRBD1 (5 bases). CDR3 length equals 15 residues. The V gene's germline CDR1 is MDHEN and CDR2 SYDVKM. Trimming removed 5 bases from V and 0 bases from J, with 8 bases in between.

The V and J genes are TRBV7-4 and TRBJ2-5; D is undetermined. CDR1 is SGHVT and CDR2 is SQSDAQ in the germline V gene. The CDR3 covers 15 residues. The ends were cut back, 7 bases at V and 0 bases at J, with 15 bases in the middle. The chain's CDR3 is CASTARVRDQETQYF. For the CDR3, the DNA is TGTGCCAGCACCGCCCGGGTCCGGGACCAAGAGACCCAGTACTTC.

The gene calls are TRBV28 and TRBJ1-6, with a weak D call TRBD1 (6 bases). Trimming pared 6 bases from V and 0 bases from J, leaving 12 bases between. CDR3 length: 16 residues. Germline V gives CDR1 MDHEN, CDR2 SYDVKM. The CDR3 spells CASRATGSSYNSPLHF. In DNA form, the CDR3 reads TGTGCCAGCAGGGCAACAGGGAGCTCCTATAATTCACCCCTCCACTTT.